The clone carrying this T cell receptor beta chain showed up many times. Its specificity is not known. The germline V gene encodes CDR1 DFQATT and CDR2 SNEGSKA (reference sequence). CDR3 length: 15 amino acids. Trimming removed 5 bases from V and 4 bases from J; junction bases left unmatched: 13. Purified naive CD4+ T cells were depleted of CD25+ Tregs. Points from the study as a whole: Tumor Tregs overlapped most with tumor, then blood, naive CD4+ cells. Tumor memory CD4+ T cell TCR gene usage clustered with blood and lymph node memory CD4+ cells and lymph node naive CD4+ cells.

Constant-region reverse primers amplified full-length variable regions, followed by semi-nested Nested Universal Primer A PCR. TCRdb re-analysed the 5' RACE reads in MiXCR, keeping a single row per CDR3 protein. The sample lists 10,000 to 15,000 distinct CDR3 sequences, around 22% seen once, with approximately 2.8% in the top ten. This chain uses TRBV20-1 with TRBJ1-2, with TRBD1 identical over 7 bases. Sequences were obtained from naive CD4+ T cells sorted from blood. Subset meaning: naive CD4+ T cells, CD4+CD45RA+CD25-. This receptor was obtained from a female donor with breast cancer. CDR3 region: CSARPIAGTAYGYTF. The CDR3 bases are TGCAGTGCTCGCCCAATTGCCGGGACAGCCTATGGCTACACCTTC.